This passage covers 18 T cell receptor beta chains from one sample sequenced in a study of blood T cells in healthy people across ages. For the second PCR, which ran for about 7 to 11 cycles, a sample-barcoded 5' primer and a J-beta primer mix were used. TCRdb re-called the 5' RACE reads with MiXCR, one entry per CDR3 protein. Of over 1,500,000 distinct CDR3 sequences in the sample, 49% are singletons; the top ten hold 2.1%. Input material: blood. The receptors originated from a woman in her thirties or forties in good health.

This clonotype was recorded a few times. The chain joins TRBV7-8 to TRBJ2-1; D call uncertain. Trimming pared 5 bases from V and 4 bases from J, leaving 12 bases between. Germline V gene lookup returns CDR1 SGHVS and CDR2 FQNEAQ. The length of the CDR3 is 14 residues. CDR3 nucleotide sequence: TGTGCCAGCAGCACCTTCGGACGGTACAATGAGCAGTTCTTC. Encoded protein: CASSTFGRYNEQFF.

This clonotype appeared a few times. The chain couples TRBV20-1 to TRBJ2-5; perhaps TRBD2 as D (6 bases). The length of the CDR3 is 12 residues. V was clipped by 3 bases and J by 3 bases, with 8 bases between them. The V gene's germline CDR1 is DFQATT and CDR2 SNEGSKA (reference sequence). The chain's CDR3 is CSASGGEETQYF. CDR3 DNA sequence: TGCAGTGCTAGCGGGGGAGAAGAGACCCAGTACTTC.

There are a few counts of this clonotype. This sequence joins TRBV14 and TRBJ2-7; TRBD1 might be the D (5 bases). CDR1 SGHDN and CDR2 FVKESK come from the germline V gene. The V gene lost 5 bases and the J gene lost 2 bases, with 10 bases spanning the gap. CDR3 length equals 13 residues. CDR3 nucleotide sequence: TGTGCCAGCAGCAAGGACAAGCCCTACGAGCAGTACTTC. It specifies CASSKDKPYEQYF. Variable domain in full (rest from reference TRBV14 and TRBJ2-7): EAGVTQFPSHSVIEKGQTVTLRCDPISGHDNLYWYRRVMGKEIKFLLHFVKESKQDESGMPNNRFLAERTGGTYSTLKVQPAELEDSGVYFCASSKDKPYEQYFGPGTRLTVT.

V and J are TRBV7-2 and TRBJ2-4; D gene unclear. Per germline, CDR1 SGHTA and CDR2 FQGNSA. There are 16 residues in the CDR3. V lost 4 bases and J 0 bases, leaving 13 bases between the germline ends. The DNA for the CDR3 is TGTGCCAGCAGCTCAGACGGAATACTAGCCAAAAACATTCAGTACTTC. It translates to CASSSDGILAKNIQYF.

This clonotype was recorded once. J is TRBJ2-1 and V is TRBV7-9; D possibly matches TRBD1 or TRBD2 (5 bases each). Per the germline V gene, CDR1 is SEHNR and CDR2 is FQNEAQ (reference sequence). The germline V and J ends were trimmed by 5 bases and 7 bases, with 12 bases remaining between them. The CDR3 has 13 amino acids. The CDR3 here is CASSQGVENEQFF. DNA for the CDR3: TGTGCCAGCAGCCAGGGAGTAGAGAATGAGCAGTTCTTC.

This clonotype is a singleton in its sample. The rearrangement uses TRBV15 and TRBJ1-5; no definite D call. This CDR3 has 16 residues. V lost 0 bases, J lost 0 bases, and 9 bases lay in between. CDR1 LNHNV and CDR2 YYDKDF come from the germline V gene (reference sequence). The CDR3 reads CATSREGRASNQPQHF. The CDR3 nucleotides are TGTGCCACCAGCAGAGAGGGGAGGGCTAGCAATCAGCCCCAGCATTTT.

The chain uses TRBV29-1 and TRBJ2-7; 7 bases line up with TRBD2. Germline V CDR1 and CDR2: SQVTM, ANQGSEA. V gave up 1 base and J gave up 3 bases; unmatched junction bases: 6. This CDR3 is built from 14 residues. CDR3 region: CSVEGGRDGYEQYF. Here the CDR3 DNA reads TGCAGCGTTGAAGGAGGGAGGGACGGCTACGAGCAGTACTTC.

The rearrangement joins TRBV27 to TRBJ2-1, with 9 bases lining up with TRBD2. The CDR3 covers 16 residues. Germline V CDR1 and CDR2: MNHEY, SMNVEV (reference sequence). V shed 2 bases and J 3 bases; nucleotides not matched to a gene: 5. This CDR3 is CASSLDAGGRYNEQFF. The DNA for the CDR3 is TGTGCCAGCAGTTTAGATGCGGGGGGGCGCTACAATGAGCAGTTCTTC.

V and J are TRBV28 and TRBJ2-5, with 7 bases matching TRBD1. After removal of 5 bases from V and 2 bases from J, the junction contained 11 bases not matched to a gene. The germline CDR1 and CDR2 sequences are MDHEN and SYDVKM. CDR3 size: 16 residues. CDR3 coding DNA: TGTGCCAGCAGTCCCCTCCTTAGGGACAGTCAAGAGACCCAGTACTTC. It encodes CASSPLLRDSQETQYF.

This chain uses TRBV5-1 with TRBJ1-2; weak D call: TRBD1 (6 bases). The CDR3 covers 13 residues. Germline V gives CDR1 SGHRS, CDR2 YFSETQ. Trimming removed 5 bases at V and 8 bases at J, with 16 bases between. CDR3 sequence: CASRGQIGIGYTF. CDR3 nucleotides: TGCGCCAGCAGAGGACAGATCGGCATCGGCTACACCTTC.

The chain employs TRBV4-1 and TRBJ1-5, with 9 bases lining up with TRBD1. V dropped 4 bases and J dropped 0; count of bases not matched to a gene: 13. From germline, CDR1 is MGHRA and CDR2 YSYEKL. This CDR3 has 19 residues. The CDR3 region has the DNA TGCGCCAGCAGCCTACAACCCCGGGACAGGGCTTATAGCAATCAGCCCCAGCATTTT. Encoded protein: CASSLQPRDRAYSNQPQHF.

V gene TRBV6-6 combines with J gene TRBJ2-1; D not resolved. V was shortened by 2 bases and J by 10 bases, with 6 bases between the two germline ends. The CDR3 is 11 amino acids. Germline assignment: CDR1 MNHNY and CDR2 SVGAGI (reference sequence). CDR3 bases: TGTGCCAGCAGTTACCGAAGCGAGCAGTTCTTC. Its translation is CASSYRSEQFF.

This clonotype was seen only a few times. The rearrangement joins TRBV11-2 to TRBJ2-5, with D uncertain. V was trimmed by 5 bases and J by 2 bases, leaving 12 bases between them. This CDR3 is 14 amino acids long. Germline V gene data show CDR1 as SGHAT and CDR2 as FQNNGV. CDR3 protein: CASSPETRQETQYF. CDR3 sequence (DNA): TGTGCCAGCAGCCCGGAGACTCGACAAGAGACCCAGTACTTC. Supplemented by reference TRBV11-2 and TRBJ2-5, the full variable domain reads EAGVAQSPRYKIIEKRQSVAFWCNPISGHATLYWYQQILGQGPKLLIQFQNNGVVDDSQLPKDRFSAERLKGVDSTLKIQPAKLEDSAVYLCASSPETRQETQYFGPGTRLLVL.

The chain recombines TRBV20-1 with TRBJ1-2, with a weak D call TRBD1 (5 bases). Between the trimmed V and J ends, which lost 6 bases and 5 bases, there was a span of 16 bases. From germline, CDR1 is DFQATT and CDR2 SNEGSKA (reference sequence). The CDR3 loop spans 13 amino acids. CDR3 sequence (DNA): TGCAGTGCATGGGACCGATGGGATTATGGCTACACCTTC. The encoded protein is CSAWDRWDYGYTF.

The CDR3 loop reads CASSFLRRASAGQETQYF. In DNA form, the CDR3 reads TGTGCCAGCAGCTTCCTCCGCCGAGCTAGCGCTGGTCAAGAGACCCAGTACTTC. V gene TRBV7-9 combines with J gene TRBJ2-5, with D maybe TRBD2 (6 bases). This CDR3 region has 18 residues. With 3 bases removed from V and 2 bases from J, the gap between germline ends came to 22 bases. Germline V gene data show CDR1 as SEHNR and CDR2 as FQNEAQ (reference sequence).

The chain links TRBV4-3 to TRBJ1-2; D remains unclear. Trimming cost V 7 bases and J 0 bases, with 15 bases left between them. CDR1 LGHNA and CDR2 YSLEER come from the germline V gene. The CDR3 runs 15 residues. The CDR3 nucleotides are TGCGCCAGCAACCATGGGGTGGGGTCTAACTATGGCTACACCTTC. The encoded protein is CASNHGVGSNYGYTF.

This rearrangement joins TRBV5-1 to TRBJ1-2; D might be TRBD1 (6 bases). V shed 1 base and J shed 8 bases, with 12 bases lying between them. Germline V gene data show CDR1 as SGHRS and CDR2 as YFSETQ. The length of the CDR3 is 13 residues. DNA for the CDR3: TGCGCCAGCAGCTTGAGGGCAGGGGCCGGCTACACCTTC. Protein: CASSLRAGAGYTF.

The V and J genes are TRBV3-1 and TRBJ2-3; TRBD1 matches at 8 bases. This CDR3 is 16 amino acids long. With V trimmed by 0 bases and J by 6 bases, 8 bases remained unmatched. CDR1 LGHDT and CDR2 YNNKEL come from the germline V gene (reference sequence). CDR3 DNA sequence: TGTGCCAGCAGCCAAGATTTCGGACAGGGTGGGGATACGCAGTATTTT. Translation: CASSQDFGQGGDTQYF.